The table lists the clone carrying this T cell receptor (beta chain) with a few counts. The sample comes from a study of T cells in Graves' hyperthyroidism and ophthalmopathy. Study details: Peripheral blood was collected at initial diagnosis, before any treatment.

From RNA transcripts, TCR beta CDR3 regions were amplified. The HTBI primer set drove a first-round RT-PCR of the TCR CDR3. TCRdb passed the multiplex PCR reads through MiXCR, listing each CDR3 protein once. The data show about 290,000 distinct CDR3 sequences, approximately 17% seen once. This CDR3 has 16 residues. The V gene's germline CDR1 is SGHAT and CDR2 FQNNGV. Trimming took 3 bases from V and 2 from J, leaving 14 bases between them. With a duration under 2 months, the hyperthyroidism was newly diagnosed in patients aged 18 to 65. Patients were excluded because of uncontrolled infection, other autoimmune disease, pregnancy or lactation.

The chain recombines TRBV11-2 with TRBJ2-1; the D call may be TRBD1 or TRBD2 (5 bases each). The source is a man aged 25-40 years with Graves' hyperthyroidism. Sequenced material: blood. The CDR3 sequence: CASSFFGGVAYNEQFF. For the CDR3, the DNA is TGTGCCAGCAGCTTTTTTGGGGGAGTGGCCTACAATGAGCAGTTCTTC.